Sequencing of this T cell receptor beta chain was carried out in a study of blood T cell repertoires in COVID-19. Measured with immunoSEQ multiplex PCR; TCRdb has only the in-frame clones, and not every one. The sample includes about 130,000 clones, almost 70% seen only once; the top ten take approximately 1.9%. Trimming removed 2 bases from V and 0 bases from J; junction bases left unmatched: 5. Per germline, CDR1 MNHEY and CDR2 SVGEGT. The CDR3 is 18 residues long. The chain recombines TRBV6-2 or TRBV6-3 with TRBJ2-2; 11 positions agree with TRBD1. The sequence derives from a woman in her 70s with acute or convalescent COVID-19. Sequencing was carried out using peripheral blood. The CDR3 loop reads CASSYHGQGASNTGELFF. The CDR3 nucleotides are TGTGCCAGCAGTTACCACGGACAGGGGGCATCGAACACCGGGGAGCTGTTTTTT.